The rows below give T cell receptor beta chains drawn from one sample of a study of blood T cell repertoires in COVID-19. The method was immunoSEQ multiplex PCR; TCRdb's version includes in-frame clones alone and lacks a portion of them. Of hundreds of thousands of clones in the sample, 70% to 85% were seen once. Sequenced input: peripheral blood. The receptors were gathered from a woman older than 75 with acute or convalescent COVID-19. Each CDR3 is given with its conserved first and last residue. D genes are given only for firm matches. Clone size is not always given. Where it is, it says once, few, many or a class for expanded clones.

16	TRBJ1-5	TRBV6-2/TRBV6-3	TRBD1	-	CASSYSTGQENQPQHF	TGTGCCAGCAGTTACTCGACGGGACAGGAAAATCAGCCCCAGCATTTT
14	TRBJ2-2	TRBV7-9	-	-	CASSFSGVTGELFF	TGTGCCAGCAGCTTTTCGGGTGTCACCGGGGAGCTGTTTTTT
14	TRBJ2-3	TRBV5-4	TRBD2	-	CASKREASTDTQYF	TGTGCCAGCAAGCGGGAGGCTAGCACAGATACGCAGTATTTT
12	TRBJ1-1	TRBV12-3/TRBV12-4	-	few	CASSSGVGEAFF	TGTGCCAGCAGTTCAGGGGTGGGTGAAGCTTTCTTT
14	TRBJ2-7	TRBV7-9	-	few	CASSFVGDSYEQYF	TGTGCCAGCAGCTTCGTCGGGGACTCCTACGAGCAGTACTTC
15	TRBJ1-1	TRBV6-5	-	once	CASSSETGRNTEAFF	TGTGCCAGCAGTTCCGAAACAGGCCGGAACACTGAAGCTTTCTTT
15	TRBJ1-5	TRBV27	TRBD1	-	CASSLIQGGNQPQHF	TGTGCCAGCAGTTTAATACAGGGGGGCAATCAGCCCCAGCATTTT
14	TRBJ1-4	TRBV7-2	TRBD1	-	CASSLDRGSEKLFF	TGTGCCAGCAGCTTGGACAGGGGGAGTGAAAAACTGTTTTTT
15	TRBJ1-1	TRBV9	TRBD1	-	CASSVAGTANTEAFF	TGTGCCAGCAGCGTAGCAGGGACAGCGAACACTGAAGCTTTCTTT
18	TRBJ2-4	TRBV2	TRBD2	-	CASSEPGLAYLAKNIQYF	TGTGCCAGCAGTGAGCCGGGACTAGCCTATCTAGCCAAAAACATTCAGTACTTC
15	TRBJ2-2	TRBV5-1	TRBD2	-	CASTGLAGGVRELFF	TGCGCCAGCACCGGACTAGCGGGAGGGGTGAGGGAGCTGTTTTTT
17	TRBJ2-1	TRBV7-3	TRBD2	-	CASSFLGSSGGYSEQFF	TGTGCCAGCAGCTTTTTGGGCTCCAGCGGGGGGTATAGTGAGCAGTTCTTC
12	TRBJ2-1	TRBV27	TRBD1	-	CASRGQGGEQFF	TGTGCCAGCAGGGGACAGGGCGGTGAGCAGTTCTTC
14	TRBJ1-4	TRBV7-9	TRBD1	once	CASTGGVLNEKLFF	TGTGCCAGCACAGGGGGCGTACTTAATGAAAAACTGTTTTTT
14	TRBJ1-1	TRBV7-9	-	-	CASSLPYRDSKAFF	TGTGCCAGCAGCTTACCCTACAGGGATAGTAAAGCTTTCTTT
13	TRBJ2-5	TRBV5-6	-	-	CASSLDSQETQYF	TGTGCCAGCAGCTTGGACAGCCAAGAGACCCAGTACTTC
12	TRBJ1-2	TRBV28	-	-	CASSLSYYGYTF	TGTGCCAGCAGTTTATCTTACTATGGCTACACCTTC
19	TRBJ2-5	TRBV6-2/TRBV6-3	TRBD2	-	CASSYSRTPTSGEQETQYF	TGTGCCAGCAGTTACTCAAGGACGCCGACTAGCGGGGAGCAAGAGACCCAGTACTTC
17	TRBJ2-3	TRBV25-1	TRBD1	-	CASSERFRDRDTDTQYF	TGTGCCAGCAGTGAGCGCTTCCGGGACAGGGACACAGATACGCAGTATTTT
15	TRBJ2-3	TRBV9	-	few	CASSQRTSTSDTQYF	TGTGCCAGCAGTCAGCGTACTAGCACGTCGGATACGCAGTATTTT
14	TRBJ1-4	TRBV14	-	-	CASSTGTVREKLFF	TGTGCCAGCAGTACAGGGACGGTTCGAGAAAAACTGTTTTTT
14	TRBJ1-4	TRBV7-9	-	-	CASSKLGTNEKLFF	TGTGCCAGCAGTAAGCTCGGAACTAATGAAAAACTGTTTTTT
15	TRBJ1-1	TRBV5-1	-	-	CASNYGAGMNTEAFF	TGCGCCAGCAACTATGGAGCTGGCATGAACACTGAAGCTTTCTTT
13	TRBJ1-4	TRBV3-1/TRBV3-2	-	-	CASSLSTNEKLFF	TGTGCCAGCAGCCTCTCAACTAATGAAAAACTGTTTTTT
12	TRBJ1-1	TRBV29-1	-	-	CSVGIENTEAFF	TGCAGCGTCGGGATTGAGAACACTGAAGCTTTCTTT
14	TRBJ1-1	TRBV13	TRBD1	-	CASSLRGQGSEAFF	TGTGCCAGCAGCTTAAGGGGACAGGGAAGTGAAGCTTTCTTT
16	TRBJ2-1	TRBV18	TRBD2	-	CASSRSESGGAGEQFF	TGTGCCAGCTCACGATCGGAGAGCGGGGGGGCTGGGGAGCAGTTCTTC
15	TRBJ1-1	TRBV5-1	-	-	CASSLYPVRDTEAFF	TGCGCCAGCAGCTTGTATCCGGTCAGGGACACTGAAGCTTTCTTT
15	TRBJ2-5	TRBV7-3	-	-	CASSLGLGGQETQYF	TGTGCCAGCAGCTTGGGGCTCGGGGGCCAAGAGACCCAGTACTTC
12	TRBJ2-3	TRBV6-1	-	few	CASSEQTDTQYF	TGTGCCAGCAGTGAGCAGACAGATACGCAGTATTTT
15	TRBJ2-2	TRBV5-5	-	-	CASSFLDSGTGELFF	TGTGCCAGCAGCTTCCTGGACAGCGGAACCGGGGAGCTGTTTTTT
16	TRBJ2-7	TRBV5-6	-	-	CASSSGAGSSSYEQYF	TGTGCCAGCAGCTCTGGCGCGGGATCTTCCTCCTACGAGCAGTACTTC
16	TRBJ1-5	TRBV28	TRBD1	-	CASSLGTGAGNQPQHF	TGTGCCAGCAGTTTAGGGACAGGGGCTGGCAATCAGCCCCAGCATTTT
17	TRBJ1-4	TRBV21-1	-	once	CASSTIGQDATNEKLFF	TGTGCCAGCAGCACGATCGGACAGGATGCAACTAATGAAAAACTGTTTTTT
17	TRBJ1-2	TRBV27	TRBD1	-	CASSSGDSFQGIYGYTF	TGCGCCAGCAGCTCCGGGGACAGCTTCCAGGGGATATATGGCTACACCTTC
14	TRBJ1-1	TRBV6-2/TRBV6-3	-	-	CASSYSLEGTEAFF	TGTGCCAGCAGTTACTCCCTCGAGGGCACTGAAGCTTTCTTT
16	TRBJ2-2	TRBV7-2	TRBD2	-	CASSLFSGDNTGELFF	TGTGCCAGCAGCTTATTTAGCGGGGATAACACCGGGGAGCTGTTTTTT
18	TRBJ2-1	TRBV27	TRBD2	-	CASSLRRLAGVTYNEQFF	TGTGCCAGCAGTTTACGGAGACTAGCGGGAGTGACGTACAATGAGCAGTTCTTC
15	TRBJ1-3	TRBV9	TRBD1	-	CASSPPTGMVDTIYF	TGTGCCAGCAGTCCTCCGACAGGGATGGTGGACACCATATATTTT
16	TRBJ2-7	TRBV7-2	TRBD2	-	CASRYGAGGVSYEQYF	TGTGCCAGCAGATACGGGGCCGGGGGGGTCTCCTACGAGCAGTACTTC
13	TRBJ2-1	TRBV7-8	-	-	CASSRGQYNEQFF	TGTGCCAGCAGCCGTGGACAGTACAATGAGCAGTTCTTC
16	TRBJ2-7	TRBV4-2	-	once	CASSRSLLRDSYEQYF	TGTGCCAGCAGCCGGAGCCTGTTGAGGGACTCCTACGAGCAGTACTTC
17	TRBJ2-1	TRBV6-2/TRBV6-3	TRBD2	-	CASSYSKAFSGYNEQFF	TGTGCCAGCAGTTACTCGAAGGCCTTTAGCGGGTACAATGAGCAGTTCTTC
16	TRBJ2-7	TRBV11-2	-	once	CASSPEVMRGAYEQYF	TGTGCCAGCAGCCCCGAAGTGATGCGGGGCGCCTACGAGCAGTACTTC
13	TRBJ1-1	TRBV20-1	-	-	CSASSLGSTEAFF	TGCAGTGCTAGTTCTTTGGGGAGCACTGAAGCTTTCTTT
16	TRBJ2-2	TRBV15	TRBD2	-	CATSRVSGRYTGELFF	TGTGCCACCAGCAGAGTTAGCGGGAGATACACCGGGGAGCTGTTTTTT
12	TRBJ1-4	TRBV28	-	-	CASSLRTGISFF	TGTGCCAGCAGTTTAAGGACTGGGATAAGTTTTTTT
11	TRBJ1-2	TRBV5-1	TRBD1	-	CASSQDRDYAF	TGCGCCAGCAGCCAAGACAGGGATTACGCCTTC
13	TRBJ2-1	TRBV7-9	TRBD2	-	CASSRGGTNEQFF	TGTGCCAGTAGTCGGGGGGGTACCAATGAGCAGTTCTTC
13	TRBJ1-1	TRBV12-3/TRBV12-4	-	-	CASREGGNTEAFF	TGTGCCAGCAGGGAAGGGGGGAACACTGAAGCTTTCTTT
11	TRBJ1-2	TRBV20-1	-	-	CSAPTDYGYTF	TGCAGTGCTCCCACGGACTATGGCTACACCTTC
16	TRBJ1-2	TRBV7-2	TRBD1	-	CASSSSMKQGNWGYTF	TGTGCCAGCAGCTCAAGCATGAAACAGGGGAATTGGGGCTACACCTTC
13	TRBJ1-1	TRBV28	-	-	CASQGQRNTEAFF	TGTGCCAGCCAGGGGCAGAGGAACACTGAAGCTTTCTTT
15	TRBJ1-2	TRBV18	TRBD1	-	CASSPRQGFDYGYTF	TGTGCCAGCTCACCTAGACAGGGGTTTGACTATGGCTACACCTTC
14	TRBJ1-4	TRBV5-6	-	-	CASSLGRAGEKLFF	TGTGCCAGCAGCTTGGGACGAGCGGGTGAAAAACTGTTTTTT
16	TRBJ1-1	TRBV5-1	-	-	CASSLAAAGGKAEAFF	TGCGCCAGCAGCTTGGCGGCAGCCGGGGGGAAGGCTGAAGCTTTCTTT
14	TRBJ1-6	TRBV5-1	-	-	CASSLETRNSPLHF	TGCGCCAGCAGCTTGGAAACTAGAAATTCACCCCTCCACTTT
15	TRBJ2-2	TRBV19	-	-	CASSKPTSRAGELFF	TGTGCCAGTAGTAAACCGACTAGTAGGGCCGGGGAGCTGTTTTTT
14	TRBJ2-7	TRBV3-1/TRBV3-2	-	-	CASSQGSGIYEQYF	TGTGCCAGCAGCCAAGGGTCAGGGATCTACGAGCAGTACTTC
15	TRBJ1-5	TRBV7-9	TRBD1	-	CASSRTGSSNQPQHF	TGTGCCAGCAGCCGGACAGGGTCGAGCAATCAGCCCCAGCATTTT